The 11 T cell receptor beta chains below come from one sample, sequenced in a study of tumour-infiltrating T cells in Burkitt lymphoma. The assay was immunoSEQ multiplex PCR, and TCRdb's table has in-frame clones only and misses some. The sample lists 4,000 to 6,000 clones, approximately 11% occurring once. The specimen was tumor tissue. Source of these receptors: a human donor with diffuse large B-cell lymphoma.

This clone was seen more than once but under ten times. This chain joins TRBV7-2 and TRBJ1-1; a possible D gene is TRBD1 (5 bases). The CDR3 consists of 15 residues. Germline loops: CDR1 SGHTA, CDR2 FQGNSA. V was cut by 4 bases and J by 2 bases, with 14 bases left in between. CDR3 coding DNA: TGTGCCAGCAGCTCAAGCAGGGTTCTTAACACTGAAGCTTTCTTT. This codes for CASSSSRVLNTEAFF. Combining the CDR3 with reference TRBV7-2 and TRBJ1-1 gives the whole variable domain GAGVSQSPSNKVTEKGKDVELRCDPISGHTALYWYRQSLGQGLEFLIYFQGNSAPDKSGLPSDRFSAERTGGSVSTLTIQRTQQEDSAVYLCASSSSRVLNTEAFFGQGTRLTVV.

The rearrangement uses TRBV2 and TRBJ1-2; D is undetermined. Trimming left V 2 bases short and J 8 bases short, with 9 bases between. The germline gives CDR1 SNHLY, CDR2 FYNNEI. The CDR3 sequence is 12 residues long. The CDR3 region has the DNA TGTGCCAGCAGTGAAAAGGCCTACGGCTACACCTTC. Protein: CASSEKAYGYTF.

This clone was found a few times. The chain carries TRBV5-1 and TRBJ1-6, with D perhaps TRBD1 (6 bases). Trimming shortened V by 3 bases and J by 8 bases, and 21 bases separated the two germline ends. Germline values: CDR1 SGHRS, CDR2 YFSETQ. The CDR3 length is 17 residues. CDR3 nucleotide sequence: TGCGCCAGCAGCTGGGGGGGGGCAGGCAGGAGTGATTCACCCCTCCACTTT. Translating it yields CASSWGGAGRSDSPLHF.

The chain carries TRBV28 and TRBJ1-2; D is ambiguous. Germline values: CDR1 MDHEN, CDR2 SYDVKM. There are 13 residues in the CDR3. V lost 6 bases to trimming and J lost 8 bases, with 16 bases between them. The CDR3 region is CASSLYEFKGYTF. The CDR3 nucleotides read TGTGCCAGCAGCCTGTACGAGTTCAAAGGCTACACCTTC.

V gene TRBV27 combines with J gene TRBJ2-2; TRBD1 is a possible D gene (6 bases). From germline, CDR1 is MNHEY and CDR2 SMNVEV (reference sequence). The CDR3 runs to 15 residues. Trimming pared 2 bases from V and 2 bases from J, leaving 9 bases between. DNA for the CDR3: TGTGCCAGCAGTTTAACAGGGTTTAACACCGGGGAGCTGTTTTTT. Its protein product is CASSLTGFNTGELFF.

V and J are TRBV5-1 and TRBJ2-5; D is uncertain. Germline CDR1 and CDR2: SGHRS and YFSETQ. The V end was cut by 2 bases, the J end by 3 bases, with 11 bases between. The CDR3 contains 14 residues. Here the CDR3 DNA reads TGCGCCAGCAGCTTCCCAACGGTTGAAGAGACCCAGTACTTC. Protein sequence: CASSFPTVEETQYF.

The chain combines TRBV28 with TRBJ1-6; 9 bases are shared with TRBD1. The junction had 9 bases not matched to a gene; V was cut back by 7 bases and J by 5 bases. In germline, CDR1 is MDHEN, CDR2 SYDVKM. This CDR3 contains 16 residues. The CDR3 loop reads CASTYGTGSDNSPLHF. The CDR3 DNA is TGTGCCAGCACCTACGGGACAGGGTCGGATAATTCACCCCTCCACTTT.

This clone was counted only a few times. One end of the junction varies from germline; a read error may be responsible. CDR3: CASSEGTANTRELFF. The CDR3 nucleotides read TGCGCCAGCAGTGAAGGGACAGCGAACACCAGGGAGCTGTTTTTT. The chain joins TRBV10-1 to TRBJ2-2; TRBD1 matches 7 bases. Germline V gives CDR1 WNHNN, CDR2 SYGVQD (reference sequence). The length of the CDR3 is 15 residues.

The chain employs TRBV2 and TRBJ2-7, with D possibly being TRBD2 (5 bases). Germline V gene data show CDR1 as SNHLY and CDR2 as FYNNEI. There are 13 residues in the CDR3. V was shortened by 6 bases and J by 7 bases, with 16 bases between the two germline ends. The CDR3 nucleotides read TGTGCCAGCAGCTGGGGAGTCGCGTCGGAGCAGTACTTC. Its translation is CASSWGVASEQYF. Looking up the rest from reference TRBV2 and TRBJ2-7 gives the full variable domain: EPEVTQTPSHQVTQMGQEVILRCVPISNHLYFYWYRQILGQKVEFLVSFYNNEISEKSEIFDDQFSVERPDGSNFTLKIRSTKLEDSAMYFCASSWGVASEQYFGPGTRLTVT.

This clone was detected only a few times. V is TRBV27 and J is TRBJ2-7; TRBD2 might be the D (5 bases). The CDR3 is 15 residues long. Deletions cut 6 bases from V and 0 bases from J, with 15 bases between. Germline CDR1 is MNHEY and CDR2 is SMNVEV (reference sequence). DNA for the CDR3: TGTGCCAGCAGAGACCTGAGGGCCCCCTCCTACGAGCAGTACTTC. The encoded protein is CASRDLRAPSYEQYF.

This clone has just a few counts. V usage is TRBV27 and J usage is TRBJ1-4; D is possibly TRBD1 (6 bases). The CDR3 spans 15 residues. Trimming took 3 bases from V and 5 from J, leaving 13 bases between them. CDR1 MNHEY and CDR2 SMNVEV come from the germline V gene (reference sequence). CDR3 loop: CASSFRGGGNEKLFF. The DNA of the CDR3 is TGTGCCAGCAGTTTTCGGGGGGGCGGAAATGAAAAACTGTTTTTT.